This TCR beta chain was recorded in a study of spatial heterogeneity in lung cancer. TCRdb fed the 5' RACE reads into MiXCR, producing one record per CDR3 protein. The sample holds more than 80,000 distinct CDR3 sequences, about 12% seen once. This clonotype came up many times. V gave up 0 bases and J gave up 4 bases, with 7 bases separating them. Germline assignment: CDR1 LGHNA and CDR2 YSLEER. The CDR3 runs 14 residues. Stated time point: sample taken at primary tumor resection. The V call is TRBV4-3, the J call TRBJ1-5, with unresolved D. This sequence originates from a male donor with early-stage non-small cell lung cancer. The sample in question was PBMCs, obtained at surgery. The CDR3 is CASSQDVRNQPQHF. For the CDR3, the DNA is TGCGCCAGCAGCCAAGATGTGAGAAATCAGCCCCAGCATTTT.